The clone carrying this TCR beta chain was detected ten times or more. Its antigen is not known. Fresh 10 ml peripheral blood yielded PBMCs. This specimen comes from a study of T cells in Graves' hyperthyroidism and ophthalmopathy. General observations from the study: Classification by a 13 V-J model distinguished ophthalmopathy from stable hyperthyroidism.

Amplification targeted TCR beta CDR3 regions from RNA transcripts. The primer set for the first-round RT-PCR of the TCR CDR3 was HTBI. TCRdb passed the multiplex PCR reads through MiXCR, listing each CDR3 protein once. The table records around 350,000 distinct CDR3 sequences, about 15% of them present only once. The sequence was collected from a woman between 25 and 40 years old with Graves' ophthalmopathy. Input material: blood.

The chain's CDR3 is CATPDRTNNEQFF. The DNA for the CDR3 is TGTGCCACCCCGGACAGGACAAACAATGAGCAGTTCTTC. The rearrangement uses TRBV7-9 and TRBJ2-1; 7 positions match TRBD1. This CDR3 is 13 amino acids long. Germline-derived CDR1 and CDR2 are SEHNR and FQNEAQ (reference sequence). V dropped 10 bases and J dropped 5; count of bases not matched to a gene: 8.